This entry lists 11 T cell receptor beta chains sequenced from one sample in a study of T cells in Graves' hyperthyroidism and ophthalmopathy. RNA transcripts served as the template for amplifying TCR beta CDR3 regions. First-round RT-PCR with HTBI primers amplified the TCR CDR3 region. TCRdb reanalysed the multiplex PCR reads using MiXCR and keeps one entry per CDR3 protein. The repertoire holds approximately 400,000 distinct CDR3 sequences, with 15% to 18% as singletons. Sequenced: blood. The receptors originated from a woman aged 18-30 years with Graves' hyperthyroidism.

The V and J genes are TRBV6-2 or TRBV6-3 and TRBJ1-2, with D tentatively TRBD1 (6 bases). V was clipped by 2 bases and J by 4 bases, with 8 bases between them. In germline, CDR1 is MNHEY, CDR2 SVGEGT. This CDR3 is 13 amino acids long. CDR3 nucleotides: TGTGCCAGCAGTTACGAAGGGGGCTATGGCTACACCTTC. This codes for CASSYEGGYGYTF.

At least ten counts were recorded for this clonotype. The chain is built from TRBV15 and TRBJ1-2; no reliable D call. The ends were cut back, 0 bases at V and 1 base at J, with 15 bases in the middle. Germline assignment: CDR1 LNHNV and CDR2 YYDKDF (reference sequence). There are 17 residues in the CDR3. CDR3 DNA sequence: TGTGCCACCAGCAGAGATGGACGGCCGGGTGGTAACTATGGCTACACCTTC. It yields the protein CATSRDGRPGGNYGYTF.

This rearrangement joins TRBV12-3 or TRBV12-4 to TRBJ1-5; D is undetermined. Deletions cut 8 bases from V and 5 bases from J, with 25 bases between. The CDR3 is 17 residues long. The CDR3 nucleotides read TGTGCCAGCTCGTTCGGGTGGGCCAGGAGAGAACATCAGCCCCAGCATTTT. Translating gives CASSFGWARREHQPQHF.

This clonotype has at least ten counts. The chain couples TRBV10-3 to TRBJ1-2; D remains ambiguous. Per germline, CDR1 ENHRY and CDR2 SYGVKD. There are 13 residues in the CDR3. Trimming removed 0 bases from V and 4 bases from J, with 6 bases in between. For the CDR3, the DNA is TGTGCCATCAGTGAGTCGATGCTCTATGGCTACACCTTC. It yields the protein CAISESMLYGYTF.

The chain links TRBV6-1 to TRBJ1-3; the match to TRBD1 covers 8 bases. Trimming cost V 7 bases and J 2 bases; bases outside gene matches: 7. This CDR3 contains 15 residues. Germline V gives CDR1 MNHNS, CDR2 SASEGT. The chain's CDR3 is CASTGQGIPGNTIYF. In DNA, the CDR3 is TGTGCCAGCACCGGACAGGGCATCCCTGGAAACACCATATATTTT.

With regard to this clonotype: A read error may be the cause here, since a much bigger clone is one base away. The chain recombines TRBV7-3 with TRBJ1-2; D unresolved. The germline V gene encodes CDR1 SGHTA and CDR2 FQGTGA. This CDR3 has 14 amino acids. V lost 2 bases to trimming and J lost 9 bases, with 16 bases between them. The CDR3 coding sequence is TGTGCCAGCAGCTTAGCGCGGGGATGGAATTGCTACACCTTC. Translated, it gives CASSLARGWNCYTF.

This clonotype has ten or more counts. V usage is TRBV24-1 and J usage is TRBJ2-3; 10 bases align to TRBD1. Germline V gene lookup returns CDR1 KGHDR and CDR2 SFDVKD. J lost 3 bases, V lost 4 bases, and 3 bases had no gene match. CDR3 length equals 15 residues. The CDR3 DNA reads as TGTGCCACCAGTGAAAGGACAGGGGGAACAGATACGCAGTATTTT. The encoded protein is CATSERTGGTDTQYF.

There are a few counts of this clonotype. CDR3 sequence: CSAGTLVEQYF. CDR3 nucleotides: TGCAGTGCTGGGACTCTGGTGGAGCAGTACTTC. The chain recombines TRBV20-1 with TRBJ2-7; possible D gene TRBD2, 6 bases. The CDR3 runs 11 residues. CDR1 and CDR2 (germline): DFQATT, SNEGSKA (reference sequence). The ends were cut back, 5 bases at V and 7 bases at J, with 12 bases in the middle.

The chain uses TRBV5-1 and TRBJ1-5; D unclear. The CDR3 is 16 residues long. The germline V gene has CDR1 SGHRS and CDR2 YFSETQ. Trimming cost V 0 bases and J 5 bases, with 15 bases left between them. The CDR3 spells CASSLEGSIFYQPQHF. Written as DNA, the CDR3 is TGCGCCAGCAGCTTGGAGGGCAGTATATTTTATCAGCCCCAGCATTTT.

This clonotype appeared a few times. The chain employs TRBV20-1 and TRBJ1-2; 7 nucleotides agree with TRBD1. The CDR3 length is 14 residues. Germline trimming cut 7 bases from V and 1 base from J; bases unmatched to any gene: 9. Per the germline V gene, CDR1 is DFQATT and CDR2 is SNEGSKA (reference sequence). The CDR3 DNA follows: TGCAGTGGTTCCCAAGGGACAGATAACTATGGCTACACCTTC. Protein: CSGSQGTDNYGYTF.

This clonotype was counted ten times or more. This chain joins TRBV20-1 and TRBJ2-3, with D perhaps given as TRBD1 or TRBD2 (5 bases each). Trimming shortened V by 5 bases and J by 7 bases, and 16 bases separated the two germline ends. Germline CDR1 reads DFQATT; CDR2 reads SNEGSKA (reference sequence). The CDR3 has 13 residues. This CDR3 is CSAAGPGFNTQYF. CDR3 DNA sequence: TGCAGTGCTGCAGGGCCGGGGTTCAATACGCAGTATTTT.